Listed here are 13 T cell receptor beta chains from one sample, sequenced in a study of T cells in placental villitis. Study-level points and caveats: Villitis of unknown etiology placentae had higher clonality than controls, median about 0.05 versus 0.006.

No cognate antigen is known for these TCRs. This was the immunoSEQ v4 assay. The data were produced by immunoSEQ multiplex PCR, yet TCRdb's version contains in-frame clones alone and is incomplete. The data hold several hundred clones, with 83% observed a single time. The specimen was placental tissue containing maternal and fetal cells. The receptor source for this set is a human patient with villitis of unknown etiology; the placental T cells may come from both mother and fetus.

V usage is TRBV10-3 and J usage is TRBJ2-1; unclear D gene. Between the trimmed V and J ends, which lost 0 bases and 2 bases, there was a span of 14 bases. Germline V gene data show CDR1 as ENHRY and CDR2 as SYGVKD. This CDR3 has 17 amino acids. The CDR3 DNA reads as TGTGCCATCAGTGAGTCCGGCGGAGCACGGGCCTACAATGAGCAGTTCTTC. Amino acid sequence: CAISESGGARAYNEQFF.

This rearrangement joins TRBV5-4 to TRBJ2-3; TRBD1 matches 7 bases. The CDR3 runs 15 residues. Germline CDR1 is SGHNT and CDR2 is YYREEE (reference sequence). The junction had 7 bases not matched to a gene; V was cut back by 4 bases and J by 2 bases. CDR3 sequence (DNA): TGTGCCAGCAGCCCGCGACAGGGCCCCACAGATACGCAGTATTTT. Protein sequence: CASSPRQGPTDTQYF.

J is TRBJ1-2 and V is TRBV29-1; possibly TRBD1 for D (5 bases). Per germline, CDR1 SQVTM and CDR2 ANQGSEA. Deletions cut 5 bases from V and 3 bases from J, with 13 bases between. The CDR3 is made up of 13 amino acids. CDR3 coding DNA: TGCAGCGTTCTGACGGGGGATGACTATGGCTACACCTTC. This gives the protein CSVLTGDDYGYTF.

The chain's CDR3 is CASSIGTDTQYF. In nucleotides, the CDR3 is TGTGCCAGTAGTATAGGGACAGATACGCAGTATTTT. This sequence joins TRBV19 and TRBJ2-3; no clear D gene. There are 12 residues in the CDR3. CDR1 and CDR2 (germline): LNHDA, SQIVND (reference sequence). Trimming shortened V by 1 base and J by 3 bases, and 2 bases separated the two germline ends.

The CDR3 DNA sequence: TGTGCCAGCAGAGTTAAGGGGGGGCTGAACACTGAAGCTTTCTTT. Translated: CASRVKGGLNTEAFF. The chain employs TRBV6-5 and TRBJ1-1; D is possibly TRBD1 (6 bases). CDR1 and CDR2 from the germline V gene are MNHEY and SVGAGI. V was clipped by 6 bases and J by 0 bases, with 14 bases between them. The CDR3 covers 15 residues.

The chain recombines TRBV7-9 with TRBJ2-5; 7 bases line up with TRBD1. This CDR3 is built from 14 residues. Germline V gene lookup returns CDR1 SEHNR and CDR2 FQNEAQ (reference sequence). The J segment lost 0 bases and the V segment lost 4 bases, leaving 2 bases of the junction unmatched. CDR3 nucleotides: TGTGCCAGCAGCTCGGGACAGTACCAAGAGACCCAGTACTTC. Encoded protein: CASSSGQYQETQYF.

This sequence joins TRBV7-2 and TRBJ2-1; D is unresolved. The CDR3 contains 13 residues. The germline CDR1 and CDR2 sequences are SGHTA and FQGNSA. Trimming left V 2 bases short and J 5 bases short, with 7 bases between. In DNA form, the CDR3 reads TGTGCCAGCAGCTTACTTGATAACAATGAGCAGTTCTTC. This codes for CASSLLDNNEQFF.

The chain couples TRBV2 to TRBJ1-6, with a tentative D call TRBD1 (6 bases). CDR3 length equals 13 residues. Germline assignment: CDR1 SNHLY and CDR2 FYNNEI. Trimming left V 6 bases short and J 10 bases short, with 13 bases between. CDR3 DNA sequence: TGTGCCAGCAGCTGGACAGTGAGCTCACCCCTCCACTTT. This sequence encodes CASSWTVSSPLHF.

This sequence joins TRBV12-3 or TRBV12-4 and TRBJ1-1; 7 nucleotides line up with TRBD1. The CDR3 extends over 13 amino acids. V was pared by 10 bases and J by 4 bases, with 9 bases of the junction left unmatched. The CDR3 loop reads CATQTGTGTEAFF. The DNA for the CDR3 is TGTGCCACCCAGACAGGGACGGGCACTGAAGCTTTCTTT.

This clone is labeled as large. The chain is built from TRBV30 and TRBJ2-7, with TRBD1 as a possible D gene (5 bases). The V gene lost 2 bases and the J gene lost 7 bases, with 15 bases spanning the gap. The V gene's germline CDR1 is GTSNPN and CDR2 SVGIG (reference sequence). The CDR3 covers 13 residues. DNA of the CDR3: TGTGCCTGGAGTTTAACAGGTCCGGGTGAGCAGTACTTC. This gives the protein CAWSLTGPGEQYF.

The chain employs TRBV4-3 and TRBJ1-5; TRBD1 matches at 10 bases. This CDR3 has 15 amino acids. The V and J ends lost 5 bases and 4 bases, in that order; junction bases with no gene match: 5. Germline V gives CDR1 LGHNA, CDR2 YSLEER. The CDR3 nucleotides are TGCGCCAGCAGCTTGGACAGGGGGTATAATCAGCCCCAGCATTTT. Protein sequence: CASSLDRGYNQPQHF.

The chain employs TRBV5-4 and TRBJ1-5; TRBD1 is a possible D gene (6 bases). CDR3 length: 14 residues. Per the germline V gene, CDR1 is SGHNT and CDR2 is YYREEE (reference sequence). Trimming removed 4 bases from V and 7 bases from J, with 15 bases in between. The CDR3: CASSQGQGGQPQHF. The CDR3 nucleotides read TGTGCCAGCAGCCAGGGGCAGGGTGGGCAGCCCCAGCATTTT.

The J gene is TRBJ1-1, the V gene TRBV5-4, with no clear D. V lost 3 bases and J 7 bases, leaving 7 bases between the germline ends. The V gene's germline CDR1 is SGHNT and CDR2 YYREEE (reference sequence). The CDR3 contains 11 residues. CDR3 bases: TGTGCCAGCAGCTACCTGGGTGAAGCTTTCTTT. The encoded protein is CASSYLGEAFF.